This T cell receptor (beta chain) was recorded in a study of regulatory T cells in long-lasting Graves disease (dated by TCRdb to the early 2020s). A note on the overall study: Patients with newly diagnosed Graves' disease had been on antithyroid drugs for under 3 months. Peripheral blood TCR sequencing and RNA sequencing compared persistent Graves' disease patients with newly diagnosed Graves' disease patients. The study was registered as a clinical trial and conducted in China. A total of roughly 35 samples were covered by TCR sequencing, comprising some 13 persistent and some 20 newly diagnosed Graves' disease patients.

Reading the label with the study, this specimen's time point is: newly diagnosed GD, antithyroid drugs for less than 3 months. For both TCR sequencing and RNA sequencing, RNA was extracted from PBMCs using TRIzol. The diagnosis of Graves' disease followed American Thyroid Association guidelines. Patients for the study were recruited at an endocrinology department in Xi'an, China. Each patient gave roughly 8.4 milliliters of peripheral blood, collected in an EDTA anticoagulant tube. PBMCs were isolated by Ficoll Paque Plus density gradient separation without further T cell sorting. An Agilent 2100 Bioanalyzer and agarose gel were used to check RNA quality, while a NanoDrop 2000 measured RNA concentration. Here is what the overall study found, with its caveats: The small sample size was acknowledged by the authors as a limitation that may reduce accuracy. Persistent Graves' disease patients showed lower TCR Shannon entropy and fewer highly expanded clones than newly diagnosed patients, suggesting clonal expansion. More public clonotypes were shared among persistent patients (about 2,800) than among newly diagnosed patients (roughly 960). Sequencing and analysis were limited to the TCR beta chain. The study examined only peripheral blood because the primary lesion, thyroid tissue, could not be accessed. Preferential use of TRBV28, TRBJ1-2 and TRBJ2-5 was observed in persistent disease, whereas TRBV20-1 and TRBJ2-1 were favored in newly diagnosed disease.

Library construction relied on multiplex PCR. The listed sequencing device is Illumina HiSeq 4000. To build TCR beta libraries, CDR3 regions were amplified by Arm-PCR using iRepertoire HTBI primers. Before sequencing, the PCR products underwent gel purification. As for the original processing: Across samples, around 62 TRBV and roughly 15 TRBJ segments were identified and used for gene usage analysis of CDR3 amino acid clonotypes. Filtered high-quality paired reads were merged into contigs using COPE and FqMerger. BLAST was used to align contigs to the IMGT TRBV, TRBD and TRBJ reference genes, and CDR3 was defined following IMGT. Any clonotype with a frequency above 0.1% was counted as a highly expanded clone. Repertoire diversity was measured by Shannon entropy, and V-J evenness by the Gini coefficient. A clonotype found in more than one individual was treated as public. TCRdb handled the public reads itself, with Q25 trimming in fastp and clone calling in MiXCR, and kept productive beta chains. Identical CDR3 protein sequences are pooled into one entry, listed with their most common genes and DNA. TCRdb's processing, not the study's, gives the V and J calls here. This sample holds about 470,000 distinct CDR3 sequences; around 14% were observed only once. Approximately 15% of the sample belongs to the ten largest clones.

This clonotype was seen many times. This receptor's antigen is unknown. No base-level quality is on record; no much larger clone is a single base apart. The junction shows trimming of 6 bases on V and 0 bases on J, and the gene matches do not reach 9 bases of it. CDR1 and CDR2 were assigned from the germline V gene as ENHRY and SYGVKD. The CDR3 has 18 amino acids, counting the end cysteine and phenylalanine. The CDR3 DNA has 54 bases and is translated from base 1. These data were also reused for a study on T cells in Graves' hyperthyroidism and ophthalmopathy. As the second publication notes: A patient counted as having stable Graves' hyperthyroidism if no progression to ophthalmopathy occurred over 18 months of follow-up. Hyperthyroidism patients were aged 18 to 65 years and newly diagnosed, with disease duration of less than 2 months. Exclusion was applied to patients with uncontrolled infections, other autoimmune diseases, pregnancy or lactation. Clinical symptoms, serum thyroxine and TRAb, thyroid ultrasound, and orbital computed tomography formed the basis for the diagnoses. The first round of RT-PCR for the TCR CDR3 was performed with the HTBI primer set and the Qiagen OneStep RT-PCR kit. Most expanded thyroid clonotypes (frequency above 0.001) were also found in blood, which suggests that blood repertoires may mirror thyroid immune responses. Ophthalmopathy was separated from stable hyperthyroidism by a 13 V-J signature model, with over 85% sensitivity and about 81% specificity obtained in cross-validation and 80%/75% obtained in testing. In validation, progression to ophthalmopathy was predicted by the model with 70.59% sensitivity and nearly 75% specificity, a median of around 5.9 months before onset. To identify distinguishing TCR V-J signatures, a discovery cohort of around 100 patients was used, comprising 40 to 45 with Graves' ophthalmopathy and some 57 with stable Graves' hyperthyroidism. Prospective prediction of ophthalmopathy was tested in an independent validation cohort of approximately 19 hyperthyroidism patients and 15 to 17 patients who later progressed to ophthalmopathy. For training and testing, the 100 or so patients in the discovery cohort were randomly divided in a 7:3 ratio. The study also compared thyroid tissue and blood T-cell repertoires from several Graves' hyperthyroidism patients. Following sampling, methimazole starting at 30 mg daily was given to hyperthyroidism patients, and high-dose intravenous methylprednisolone was given to ophthalmopathy patients. Libraries were constructed in a second round of multiplex PCR, after which size selection and purification were performed. Libraries were sequenced paired-end with 100 bp reads on an Illumina HiSeq2000. SOAPnuke was used to process the raw data, removing reads that contained adapters or uncalled bases, had a mean Phred below 15, or lacked an exact match to the constant primer or identifier. High-quality paired reads were merged using COPE v1.2.5, and each unique nucleotide sequence was defined as a clonotype. Clonotypes were aligned to IMGT TRBV, TRBD and TRBJ reference segments using MiTCR v1.1. Only V-J combinations with frequency above 0.0001, covering 99.2% of repertoires, were analysed. The TCS score was defined as F50 (clonal expansion) divided by E x V (chaos), with BLOSUM62-based TCRdist calculated between CDR3 peptides within each V-J. Welch's t-statistics and random forest reduced 500 to 650 V-J features to some 14, which were used in a naive Bayes classifier (R e1071). Sample size was not statistically predetermined, and blinding of investigators to group allocation was not performed. According to the paper, TCR Vbeta CDR3 sequencing was carried out on approximately 140 peripheral blood samples, which came from 40 to 45 ophthalmopathy, 75 or so hyperthyroidism and roughly 17 progressor patients.

This sample comprised peripheral blood mononuclear cells (PBMCs), obtained at new diagnosis, from a patient treated with antithyroid drugs. The chain joins TRBV10-3 to TRBJ2-1; TRBD2 agrees with 12 junctional bases. This clonotype originated in a woman aged 25 to 39 with Graves disease. Donor details come from another sample of the same person, matched by shared clones. DNA sequence: TGTGCCATCAGCAAACTAGCGGGAGGCTCGAGCTCCTACAATGAGCAGTTCTTC. Translation gives CAISKLAGGSSSYNEQFF.